This entry lists 4 T cell receptor beta chains sequenced from one sample in a study of cytomegalovirus exposure and HLA in healthy donors. Primers for the PCR totalled 60 Vbeta and 13 Jbeta. The assay was immunoSEQ multiplex PCR, and TCRdb's table has in-frame clones only and misses some. This sample yields under 150,000 clones, of which 60% to 85% are seen a single time; 2.5% to 3.5% belongs to the top ten. Sequences were obtained from PBMCs. The receptors shown here come from a male donor in good health and CMV-seronegative.

The gene calls are TRBV6-5 and TRBJ1-3; D is perhaps TRBD1 (6 bases). Germline V gives CDR1 MNHEY, CDR2 SVGAGI. The V end was cut by 8 bases, the J end by 0 bases, with 14 bases between. The CDR3 extends over 15 amino acids. CDR3: CASGRDTFSGNTIYF. The CDR3 DNA follows: TGTGCCAGCGGCCGGGACACTTTCTCTGGAAACACCATATATTTT.

The rearrangement joins TRBV10-3 to TRBJ2-7; 10 nucleotides agree with TRBD2. The CDR3 spans 15 residues. V dropped 4 bases and J dropped 1; count of bases not matched to a gene: 4. Germline V gene lookup returns CDR1 ENHRY and CDR2 SYGVKD. CDR3 DNA sequence: TGTGCCATCAGTGGAGCGGGAGGGGGGTCCTACGAGCAGTACTTC. Translating it yields CAISGAGGGSYEQYF.

V usage is TRBV9 and J usage is TRBJ2-5, with TRBD1 identical over 7 bases. CDR3 length: 13 amino acids. Per germline, CDR1 SGDLS and CDR2 YYNGEE. Germline trimming cut 1 base from V and 5 bases from J; bases unmatched to any gene: 2. This chain's CDR3 is CASSVRGRETQYF. CDR3 in DNA: TGTGCCAGCAGCGTAAGGGGGCGGGAGACCCAGTACTTC.

The chain recombines TRBV11-2 with TRBJ2-1; D might be TRBD2 (6 bases). The CDR3 extends over 12 amino acids. Trimming removed 5 bases at V and 7 bases at J, with 9 bases between. Germline CDR1 SGHAT, CDR2 FQNNGV. CDR3 loop: CASSTRGNEQFF. CDR3 DNA: TGTGCCAGCAGCACTCGGGGGAATGAGCAGTTCTTC.